Reported below is one T cell receptor beta chain. Each donor gave around 9.3 milliliters of peripheral blood. From germline, CDR1 is SGHTA and CDR2 FQGNSA. With V trimmed by 4 bases and J by 15 bases, 8 bases remained unmatched. The CDR3 totals 14 residues. This record belongs to a study of blood T cells in healthy people across ages. A second PCR, run for roughly 7 to 11 cycles, used a sample-barcoded 5' primer plus a J-beta primer mix. TCRdb re-derived calls from the 5' RACE reads in MiXCR, one entry per CDR3 protein. The sample carries around 1.5 million distinct CDR3 sequences, around 42% recorded once.

The receptor was isolated from a woman aged 18-29 years in good health. The sequencing sample was made of blood. The chain employs TRBV7-2 and TRBJ2-1; 14 nucleotides agree with TRBD2. The CDR3, as DNA: TGTGCCAGCAGCTCGGGACTAGCGGGAGTAGACCGGTTCTTC. It translates to CASSSGLAGVDRFF.